This TCR beta chain was found in a study of vaccination effects on CD4 cells after COVID-19. Study results and limitations: Substantial clonal contraction characterized both infection- and vaccine-induced clones late after vaccination. After vaccination, spike-reactive clones in convalescents were mostly new vaccine-induced clones.

Assay used: immunoSEQ multiplex PCR; TCRdb lists only in-frame clones, some missing. The table shows around 25,000 clones, with 65% to 85% occurring only once. In regard to this clone: Its specificity is not known.

This CDR3 is built from 13 residues. The germline CDR1 and CDR2 sequences are MNHNS and SASEGT. Trimming stripped 2 bases from V and 7 bases from J, with 8 bases between. CD4+ T cells specific for antigen were expanded with viral peptide pools by the ViraFEST assay before sequencing. An approximately nine-day culture period preceded the isolation of CD4+ T cells. SARS-CoV-2 infected the person between March and December 2020, as confirmed by PCR. Researchers swapped half the medium for IL-2 medium on both days 3 and 7. This sequence originates from a human donor who had a prior SARS-CoV-2 infection. This specimen consisted of CD4+ T cells from PBMCs cultured with HCoV-NL63 spike peptides, obtained before COVID-19 vaccination. The rearrangement links TRBV6-1 to TRBJ2-2; D is undetermined. Here the CDR3 DNA reads TGTGCCAGCAGTGAATTCTTAGTCGGGGAGCTGTTTTTT. It encodes CASSEFLVGELFF.